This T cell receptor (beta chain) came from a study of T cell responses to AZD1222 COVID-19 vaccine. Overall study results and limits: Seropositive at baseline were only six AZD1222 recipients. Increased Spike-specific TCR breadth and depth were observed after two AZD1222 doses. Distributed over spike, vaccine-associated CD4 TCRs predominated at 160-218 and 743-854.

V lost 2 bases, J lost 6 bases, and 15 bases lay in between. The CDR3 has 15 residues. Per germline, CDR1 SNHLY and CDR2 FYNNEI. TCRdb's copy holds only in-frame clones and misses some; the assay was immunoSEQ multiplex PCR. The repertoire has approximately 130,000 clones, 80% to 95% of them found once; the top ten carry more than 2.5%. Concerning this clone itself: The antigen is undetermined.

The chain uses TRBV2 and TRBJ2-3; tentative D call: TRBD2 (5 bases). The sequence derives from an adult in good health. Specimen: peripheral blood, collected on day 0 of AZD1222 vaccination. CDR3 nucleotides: TGTGCCAGCAGTGAACAGTCGCTAGCAACGGATACGCAGTATTTT. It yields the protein CASSEQSLATDTQYF.